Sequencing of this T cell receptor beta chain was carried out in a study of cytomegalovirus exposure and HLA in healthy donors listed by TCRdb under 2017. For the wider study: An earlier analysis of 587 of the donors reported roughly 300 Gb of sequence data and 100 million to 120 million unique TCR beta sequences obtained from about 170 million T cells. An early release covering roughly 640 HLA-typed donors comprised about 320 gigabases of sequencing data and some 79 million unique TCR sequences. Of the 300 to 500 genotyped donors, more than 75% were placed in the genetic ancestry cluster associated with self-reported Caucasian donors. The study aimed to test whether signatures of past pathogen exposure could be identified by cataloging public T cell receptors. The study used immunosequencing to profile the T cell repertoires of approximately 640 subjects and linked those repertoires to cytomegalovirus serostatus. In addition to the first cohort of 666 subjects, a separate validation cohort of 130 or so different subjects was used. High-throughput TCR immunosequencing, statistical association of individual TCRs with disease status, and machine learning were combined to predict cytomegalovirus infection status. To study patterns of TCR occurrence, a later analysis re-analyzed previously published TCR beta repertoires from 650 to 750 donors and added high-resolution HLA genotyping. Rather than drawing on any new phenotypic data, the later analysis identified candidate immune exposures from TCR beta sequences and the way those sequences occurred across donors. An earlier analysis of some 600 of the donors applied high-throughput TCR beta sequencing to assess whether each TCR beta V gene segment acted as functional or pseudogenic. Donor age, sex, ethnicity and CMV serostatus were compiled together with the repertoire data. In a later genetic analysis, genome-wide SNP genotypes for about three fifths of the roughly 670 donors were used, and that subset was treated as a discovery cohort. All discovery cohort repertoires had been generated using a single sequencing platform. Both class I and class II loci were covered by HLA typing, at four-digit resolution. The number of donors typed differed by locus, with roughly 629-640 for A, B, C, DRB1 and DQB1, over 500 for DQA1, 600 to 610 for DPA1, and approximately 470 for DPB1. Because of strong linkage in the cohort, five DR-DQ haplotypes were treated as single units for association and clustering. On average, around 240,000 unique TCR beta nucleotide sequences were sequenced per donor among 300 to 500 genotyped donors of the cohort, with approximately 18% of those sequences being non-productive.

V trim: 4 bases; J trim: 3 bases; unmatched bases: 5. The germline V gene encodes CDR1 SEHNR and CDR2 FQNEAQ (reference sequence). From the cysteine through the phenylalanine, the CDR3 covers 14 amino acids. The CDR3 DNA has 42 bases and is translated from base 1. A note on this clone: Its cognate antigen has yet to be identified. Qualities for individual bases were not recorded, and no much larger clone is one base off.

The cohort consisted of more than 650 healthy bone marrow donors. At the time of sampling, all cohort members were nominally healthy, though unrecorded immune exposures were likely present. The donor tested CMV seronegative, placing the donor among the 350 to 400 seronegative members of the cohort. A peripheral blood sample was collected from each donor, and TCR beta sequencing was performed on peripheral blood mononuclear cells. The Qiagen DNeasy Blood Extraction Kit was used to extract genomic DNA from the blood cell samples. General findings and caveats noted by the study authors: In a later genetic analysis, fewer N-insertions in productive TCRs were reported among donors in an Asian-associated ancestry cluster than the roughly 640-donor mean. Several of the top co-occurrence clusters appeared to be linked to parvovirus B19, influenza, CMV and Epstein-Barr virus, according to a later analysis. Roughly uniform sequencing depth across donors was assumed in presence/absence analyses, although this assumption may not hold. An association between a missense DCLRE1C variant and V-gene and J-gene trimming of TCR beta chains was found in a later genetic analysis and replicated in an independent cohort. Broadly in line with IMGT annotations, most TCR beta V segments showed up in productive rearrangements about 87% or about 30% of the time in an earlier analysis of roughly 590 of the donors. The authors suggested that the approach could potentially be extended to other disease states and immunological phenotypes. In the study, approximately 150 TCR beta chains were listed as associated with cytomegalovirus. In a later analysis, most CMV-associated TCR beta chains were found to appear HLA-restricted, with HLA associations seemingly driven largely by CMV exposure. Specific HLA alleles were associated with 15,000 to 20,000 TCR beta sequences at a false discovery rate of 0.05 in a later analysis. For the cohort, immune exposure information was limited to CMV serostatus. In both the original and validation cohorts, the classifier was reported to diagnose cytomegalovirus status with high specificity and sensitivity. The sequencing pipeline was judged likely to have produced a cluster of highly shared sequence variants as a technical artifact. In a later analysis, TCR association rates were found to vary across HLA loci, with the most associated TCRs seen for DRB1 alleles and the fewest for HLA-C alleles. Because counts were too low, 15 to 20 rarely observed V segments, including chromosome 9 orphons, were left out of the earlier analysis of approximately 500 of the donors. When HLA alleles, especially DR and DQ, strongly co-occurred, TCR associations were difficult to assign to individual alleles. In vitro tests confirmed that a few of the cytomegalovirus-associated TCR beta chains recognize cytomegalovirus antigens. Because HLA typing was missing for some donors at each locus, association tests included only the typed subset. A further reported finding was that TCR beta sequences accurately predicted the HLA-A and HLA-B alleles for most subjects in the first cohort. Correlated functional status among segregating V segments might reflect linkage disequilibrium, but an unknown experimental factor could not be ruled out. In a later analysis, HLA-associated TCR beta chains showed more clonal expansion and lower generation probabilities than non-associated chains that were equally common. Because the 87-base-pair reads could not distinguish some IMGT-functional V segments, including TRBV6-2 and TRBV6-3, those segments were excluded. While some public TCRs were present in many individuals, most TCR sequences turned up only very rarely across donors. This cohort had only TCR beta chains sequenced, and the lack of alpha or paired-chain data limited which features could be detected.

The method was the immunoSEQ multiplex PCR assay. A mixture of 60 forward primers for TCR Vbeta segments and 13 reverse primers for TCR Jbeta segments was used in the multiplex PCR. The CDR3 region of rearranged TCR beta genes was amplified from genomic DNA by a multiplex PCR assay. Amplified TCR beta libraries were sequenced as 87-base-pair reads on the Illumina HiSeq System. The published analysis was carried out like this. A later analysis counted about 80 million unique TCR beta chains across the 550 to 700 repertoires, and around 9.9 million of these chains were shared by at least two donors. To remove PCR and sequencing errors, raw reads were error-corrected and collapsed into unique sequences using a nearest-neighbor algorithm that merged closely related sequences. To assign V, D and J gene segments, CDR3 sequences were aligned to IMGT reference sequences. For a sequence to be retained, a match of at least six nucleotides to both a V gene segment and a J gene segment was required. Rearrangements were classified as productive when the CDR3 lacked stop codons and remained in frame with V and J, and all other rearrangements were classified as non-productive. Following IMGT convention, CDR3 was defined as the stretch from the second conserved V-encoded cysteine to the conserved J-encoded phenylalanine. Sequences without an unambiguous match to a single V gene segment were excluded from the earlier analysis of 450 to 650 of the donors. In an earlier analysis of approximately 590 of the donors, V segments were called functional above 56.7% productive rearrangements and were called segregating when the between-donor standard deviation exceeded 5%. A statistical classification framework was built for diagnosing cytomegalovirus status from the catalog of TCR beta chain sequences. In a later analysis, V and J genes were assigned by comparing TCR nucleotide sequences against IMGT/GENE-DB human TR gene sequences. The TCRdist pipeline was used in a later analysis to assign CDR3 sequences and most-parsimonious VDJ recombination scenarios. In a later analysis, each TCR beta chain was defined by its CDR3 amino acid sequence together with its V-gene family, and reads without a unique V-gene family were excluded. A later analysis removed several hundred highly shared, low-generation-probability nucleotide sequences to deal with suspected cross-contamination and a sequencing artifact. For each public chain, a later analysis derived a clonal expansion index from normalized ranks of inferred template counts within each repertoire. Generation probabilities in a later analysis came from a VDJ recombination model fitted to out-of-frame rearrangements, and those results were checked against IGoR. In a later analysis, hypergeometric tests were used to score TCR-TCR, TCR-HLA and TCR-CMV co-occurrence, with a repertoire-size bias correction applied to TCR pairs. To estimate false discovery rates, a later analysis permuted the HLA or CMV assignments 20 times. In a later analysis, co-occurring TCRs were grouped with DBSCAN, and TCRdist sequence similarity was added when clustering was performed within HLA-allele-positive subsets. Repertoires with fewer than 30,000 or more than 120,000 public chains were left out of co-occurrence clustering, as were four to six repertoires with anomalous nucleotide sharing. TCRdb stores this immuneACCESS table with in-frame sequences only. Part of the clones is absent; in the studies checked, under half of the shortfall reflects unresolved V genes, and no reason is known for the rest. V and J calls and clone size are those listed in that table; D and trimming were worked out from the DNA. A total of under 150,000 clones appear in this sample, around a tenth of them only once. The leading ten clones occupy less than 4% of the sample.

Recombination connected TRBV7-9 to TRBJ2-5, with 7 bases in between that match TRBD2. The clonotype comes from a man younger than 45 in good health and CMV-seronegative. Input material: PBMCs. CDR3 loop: CASSSNAGEETQYF. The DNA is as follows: TGTGCCAGCAGCTCAAACGCGGGGGAAGAGACCCAGTACTTC.